This paragraph reports one T cell receptor (beta chain). This specimen comes from a study of CD8 T cells in Susac syndrome. RNA totalling roughly 0.5 to 1 ug underwent reverse transcription with random hexamers. TCRdb fed the immunoSEQ multiplex PCR reads into MiXCR, producing one record per CDR3 protein. Here the sample spans some 450,000 distinct CDR3 sequences, 75% to 90% being singletons. The sequence was obtained from a human donor with multiple sclerosis. The material sequenced was CD8+ T cells from PBMCs.

The CDR3 spells CASSQEIGDNEQFF. CDR3 DNA: TGTGCCAGCAGCCAAGAAATCGGGGACAATGAGCAGTTCTTC. This chain links TRBV3-1 with TRBJ2-1, with D perhaps matching TRBD2 (5 bases). Looked up from germline, CDR1 is LGHDT and CDR2 is YNNKEL (reference sequence). The CDR3 is 14 amino acids. Trimming cost V 0 bases and J 5 bases, with 8 bases left between them.